This TCR beta chain is drawn from a study of cytomegalovirus exposure and HLA in healthy donors. Study background: Previous work identified 95 million to 120 million unique TCR beta sequences from about 179 million T cells. Study findings and constraints: Presence/absence analyses assumed roughly uniform sequencing depth across donors.

This CDR3 comprises 12 residues. Germline CDR1 is ENHRY and CDR2 is SYGVKD. Trimming took off 4 bases at V and 2 bases at J, with 5 bases between the two ends. As to this clone: The antigen remains unidentified.

PCR employed 60 Vbeta and 13 Jbeta primers. Data came from immunoSEQ multiplex PCR; TCRdb stores just in-frame clones and leaves some out. The sample consists of approximately 180,000 clones, 60% to 80% of them appearing once. V gene TRBV10-3 combines with J gene TRBJ2-5; D remains unclear. The sequenced material came from PBMCs. The sequence was collected from a woman in her forties or fifties in good health and CMV-seropositive. This chain's CDR3 is CAISGAQETQYF. For the CDR3, the DNA is TGTGCCATCAGTGGGGCACAAGAGACCCAGTACTTC.